One and the same sample provided the 25 T cell receptor beta chains below, sequenced in a study of blood T cell repertoires in COVID-19. Only in-frame clones appear in the TCRdb table, and some are missing; sequencing was by immunoSEQ multiplex PCR. The repertoire holds about 110,000 clones, with around 85% as singletons. Sequences were obtained from peripheral blood. All receptors come from a human donor in a cohort sampled during active COVID-19.

The chain recombines TRBV9 with TRBJ2-3, with D possibly being TRBD1 (6 bases). The germline CDR1 and CDR2 sequences are SGDLS and YYNGEE. The CDR3 sequence is 16 residues long. The V and J ends lost 0 bases and 5 bases respectively, with 16 bases between them. The CDR3, as DNA: TGTGCCAGCAGCGTAGGAAGCCCCAGGGGCGGAGATACGCAGTATTTT. It yields the protein CASSVGSPRGGDTQYF.

The chain employs TRBV19 and TRBJ1-5, with D perhaps TRBD1 (6 bases). The CDR3 is 14 residues long. Trimming pared 4 bases from V and 2 bases from J, leaving 9 bases between. Per germline, CDR1 LNHDA and CDR2 SQIVND (reference sequence). This CDR3 is CASSKGGGNQPQHF. Written as DNA, the CDR3 is TGTGCCAGTAGTAAGGGGGGGGGCAATCAGCCCCAGCATTTT. Supplemented by reference TRBV19 and TRBJ1-5, the full variable domain reads DGGITQSPKYLFRKEGQNVTLSCEQNLNHDAMYWYRQDPGQGLRLIYYSQIVNDFQKGDIAEGYSVSREKKESFPLTVTSAQKNPTAFYLCASSKGGGNQPQHFGDGTRLSIL.

CDR3: CASSLDLIDDRGYHNEQFF. The CDR3 DNA follows: TGTGCCAGCAGCTTAGACCTAATAGACGACAGGGGGTACCACAATGAGCAGTTCTTC. The chain carries TRBV11-2 and TRBJ2-1; 9 bases match TRBD1. V shed 0 bases, J shed 5 bases, and the junction held 14 bases outside the gene matches. The CDR3 loop spans 19 amino acids. Germline V CDR1 and CDR2: SGHAT, FQNNGV.

This chain connects TRBV6-5 to TRBJ1-1, with D uncertain. The CDR3 covers 14 residues. CDR1 is MNHEY and CDR2 is SVGAGI in the germline V gene. The V gene lost 6 bases and the J gene lost 0 bases, with 11 bases spanning the gap. The CDR3: CASSLGRVNTEAFF. Written as DNA, the CDR3 is TGTGCCAGCAGCCTAGGGCGGGTGAACACTGAAGCTTTCTTT.

The V and J genes are TRBV15 and TRBJ2-1, with TRBD1 as a possible D gene (6 bases). Germline V gene sequence: CDR1 LNHNV, CDR2 YYDKDF (reference sequence). The V end was cut by 0 bases, the J end by 6 bases, with 12 bases between. The CDR3 length is 15 residues. CDR3 coding DNA: TGTGCCACCAGCAGAGATCGGGCAGGGGCCAATGAGCAGTTCTTC. Its translation is CATSRDRAGANEQFF.

This clone was seen only once. The chain has TRBV3-1 (or the pseudogene TRBV3-2) and TRBJ1-2, with 9 bases matching TRBD1. V lost 3 bases, J lost 7 bases, and 9 bases stayed unmatched. CDR3 size: 15 residues. Germline CDR1 reads LGHDT; CDR2 reads YNNKEL (reference sequence). The DNA of the CDR3 is TGTGCCAGCAGCCACTCTTATCGGGACAGGGCTGGCTACACCTTC. Translation gives CASSHSYRDRAGYTF.

The chain links TRBV11-3 to TRBJ2-3; 7 nucleotides agree with TRBD1. From germline, CDR1 is SGHNT and CDR2 YENEEA. This CDR3 has 15 residues. V lost 1 base to trimming and J lost 2 bases; unmatched junction nucleotides: 3. The DNA of the CDR3 is TGTGCCAGCAGCTTAGGGACAGGATACACAGATACGCAGTATTTT. Translation: CASSLGTGYTDTQYF.

This chain uses TRBV10-1 with TRBJ2-3; tentatively, D is TRBD2 (6 bases). This CDR3 is 12 amino acids long. The V gene's germline CDR1 is WNHNN and CDR2 SYGVQD (reference sequence). Deletions cut 6 bases from V and 5 bases from J, with 9 bases between. CDR3 bases: TGCGCCAGCAGCGGGACTCAAGATACGCAGTATTTT. Translated, it gives CASSGTQDTQYF.

This chain joins TRBV6-5 and TRBJ1-6, with D hard to call. V was trimmed by 4 bases and J by 9 bases, leaving 10 bases between them. The CDR3 loop spans 13 amino acids. Looked up from germline, CDR1 is MNHEY and CDR2 is SVGAGI. The CDR3 DNA reads as TGTGCCAGCAGTTTGGAGGGAGGTTCACCCCTCCACTTT. Translated, it gives CASSLEGGSPLHF.

This clone has just a few counts. The rearrangement joins TRBV7-9 to TRBJ1-1; TRBD1 is a possible D gene (6 bases). The germline V gene encodes CDR1 SEHNR and CDR2 FQNEAQ (reference sequence). The V and J ends lost 5 bases and 1 base respectively, with 14 bases between them. CDR3 size: 15 residues. The CDR3 DNA reads as TGTGCCAGCAGCATAATGCAGGGGACGAACACTGAAGCTTTCTTT. Protein sequence: CASSIMQGTNTEAFF.

The rearrangement links TRBV5-6 to TRBJ1-3; D is ambiguous. CDR3 size: 14 residues. CDR1 is SGHDT and CDR2 is YYEEEE in the germline V gene. The V and J ends lost 1 base and 1 base respectively, with 6 bases between them. The CDR3 bases are TGTGCCAGCAGCTTGTCGGGATCTGGAAACACCATATATTTT. Translated: CASSLSGSGNTIYF.

A few counts support this clone. V and J are TRBV2 and TRBJ1-1; 9 bases agree with TRBD1. With V trimmed by 4 bases and J by 4 bases, 4 bases remained unmatched. The CDR3 extends over 14 amino acids. The germline V gene encodes CDR1 SNHLY and CDR2 FYNNEI. CDR3 nucleotide sequence: TGTGCCAGCAGTGTACAGGGGGCGGGCACTGAAGCTTTCTTT. Residues: CASSVQGAGTEAFF.

The CDR3 loop reads CASSNTRTSNTEAFF. The CDR3 DNA follows: TGTGCCAGTAGTAACACGCGGACTTCCAACACTGAAGCTTTCTTT. This chain uses TRBV19 with TRBJ1-1, with D uncertain. This CDR3 has 15 residues. Trimming took 4 bases from V and 2 from J, leaving 14 bases between them. Germline V gene data show CDR1 as LNHDA and CDR2 as SQIVND (reference sequence).

The chain joins TRBV4-2 to TRBJ2-1, with a weak D call TRBD2 (6 bases). The CDR3 has 17 amino acids. Trimming pared 0 bases from V and 0 bases from J, leaving 12 bases between. The V gene's germline CDR1 is LGHNA and CDR2 YNFKEQ. Here the CDR3 reads CASSQEGGVFSYNEQFF. The CDR3 DNA reads as TGTGCCAGCAGCCAAGAAGGCGGGGTGTTCTCCTACAATGAGCAGTTCTTC.

The V call is TRBV5-1, the J call TRBJ1-2; D is unclear. The V gene's germline CDR1 is SGHRS and CDR2 YFSETQ. There are 14 residues in the CDR3. Trimming cost V 5 bases and J 7 bases, with 18 bases left between them. The CDR3 sequence: CASSSGSSLSGYTF. DNA of the CDR3: TGCGCCAGCAGTTCCGGGTCCTCCCTATCTGGCTACACCTTC.

The chain links TRBV7-2 to TRBJ1-2, with D unresolved. The CDR3 extends over 12 amino acids. Germline CDR1 SGHTA, CDR2 FQGNSA. V was pared by 3 bases and J by 6 bases, with 8 bases between. CDR3 residues: CASSFLFDGYTF. CDR3 DNA sequence: TGTGCCAGCAGCTTCCTTTTTGATGGCTACACCTTC.

In its sample, this clone was seen a few times. The V gene is TRBV6-5, the J gene TRBJ1-1; D may be TRBD1 (6 bases). V lost 6 bases, J lost 6 bases, and 14 bases lay in between. Per germline, CDR1 MNHEY and CDR2 SVGAGI. The CDR3 is made up of 13 amino acids. The CDR3: CASRGQTIAEAFF. Written as DNA, the CDR3 is TGTGCCAGCAGGGGACAAACGATTGCTGAAGCTTTCTTT.

This chain connects TRBV5-5 to TRBJ1-1, with TRBD1 as a possible D gene (5 bases). Germline CDR1 SGHKS, CDR2 YYEKEE (reference sequence). Trimming took 4 bases from V and 6 from J, leaving 10 bases between them. This CDR3 region has 12 residues. CDR3 sequence reads: CASSQRGSEAFF. Here the CDR3 DNA reads TGTGCCAGCAGCCAGCGGGGGTCTGAAGCTTTCTTT. Full variable domain (outside the CDR3, taken from reference TRBV5-5 and TRBJ1-1): DAGVTQSPTHLIKTRGQQVTLRCSPISGHKSVSWYQQVLGQGPQFIFQYYEKEERGRGNFPDRFSARQFPNYSSELNVNALLLGDSALYLCASSQRGSEAFFGQGTRLTVV.

This clone occurred a few times. Distinct nucleotide sequences in the sample also encode this CDR3. The chain has TRBV28 and TRBJ1-6; no clear D gene. The CDR3 extends over 14 amino acids. The germline V gene encodes CDR1 MDHEN and CDR2 SYDVKM. Trimming removed 8 bases from V and 5 bases from J, with 13 bases in between. The CDR3 nucleotides read TGTGCCAGCCTGGGCGGGGTTGATAATTCACCCCTCCACTTT. Encoded protein: CASLGGVDNSPLHF.

V and J are TRBV11-2 and TRBJ1-2; 7 bases are shared with TRBD1. The junction had 3 bases not matched to a gene; V was cut back by 1 base and J by 4 bases. This CDR3 region has 14 residues. Per germline, CDR1 SGHAT and CDR2 FQNNGV. CDR3 loop: CASSLVGTAYGYTF. The DNA of the CDR3 is TGTGCCAGCAGCTTAGTTGGGACAGCCTATGGCTACACCTTC.

V and J are TRBV4-3 and TRBJ2-3, with a tentative D call TRBD2 (6 bases). The CDR3 loop spans 16 amino acids. The V end was cut by 0 bases, the J end by 0 bases, with 10 bases between. CDR1 and CDR2 (germline): LGHNA, YSLEER. Written as DNA, the CDR3 is TGCGCCAGCAGCCAAGATTTGGGGGGTAGCACAGATACGCAGTATTTT. It translates to CASSQDLGGSTDTQYF.

The rearrangement uses TRBV2 and TRBJ2-1, with D perhaps TRBD1 (5 bases). The CDR3 runs 12 residues. Trimming pared 6 bases from V and 8 bases from J, leaving 11 bases between. Germline loops: CDR1 SNHLY, CDR2 FYNNEI. The CDR3 bases are TGTGCCAGCAGGGCCCAGGGCGATGAGCAGTTCTTC. It codes for CASRAQGDEQFF.

This chain joins TRBV7-9 and TRBJ2-7; a possible D gene is TRBD2 (5 bases). V was shortened by 4 bases and J by 4 bases, with 11 bases between the two germline ends. Germline CDR1 is SEHNR and CDR2 is FQNEAQ (reference sequence). The CDR3 runs to 13 residues. The CDR3 DNA reads TGTGCCAGCAGCTATGGACTCCAATACGAGCAGTACTTC. Its translation: CASSYGLQYEQYF.

CDR3 region: CASSLDRGAVAGANVLTF. The CDR3 DNA reads TGTGCCAGCAGTCTGGACAGGGGTGCTGTAGCTGGGGCCAACGTCCTGACTTTC. J is TRBJ2-6 and V is TRBV28; 9 bases line up with TRBD1. CDR1 and CDR2 (germline): MDHEN, SYDVKM. The CDR3 totals 18 residues. V was clipped by 5 bases and J by 2 bases; unmatched bases: 10.

V and J are TRBV6-4 and TRBJ2-3; TRBD2 aligns across 7 bases. CDR1 and CDR2 from the germline V gene are MRHNA and SNTAGT. The CDR3 contains 14 residues. V lost 2 bases, J lost 2 bases, and 1 base stayed unmatched. The DNA for the CDR3 is TGTGCCAGCAGTGACGGGGGGGACACAGATACGCAGTATTTT. This gives the protein CASSDGGDTDTQYF.